The clone carrying this T cell receptor (beta chain) was counted a few times. The V end was cut by 8 bases, the J end by 3 bases, with 15 bases between. CDR3 size: 14 residues. Germline-derived CDR1 and CDR2 are SNHLY and FYNNEI. Investigators reverse transcribed all isolated RNA, so they sequenced expressed TCRB transcripts. Sequencing was performed with immunoSEQ multiplex PCR; in TCRdb, only in-frame clones are kept and a portion is missing. This sample yields hundreds of thousands of clones, of which 17% are seen a single time; roughly 0.025% belongs to the top ten. These data come from a study of beta chain features in type 1 diabetes. Study details: Patients were similar to healthy donors in age and gender (as well as in cell yields).

This clonotype was sampled from a woman under 30 in good health. This sequence joins TRBV2 and TRBJ2-3; D is possibly TRBD1 or TRBD2 (5 bases each). Sequencing used naive CD4+ T cells from blood. The CDR3 spells CASLWGSGTDTQYF. The CDR3 DNA reads TGTGCCAGCCTCTGGGGGAGTGGTACAGATACGCAGTATTTT. The entire variable domain, with the rest obtained from reference TRBV2 and TRBJ2-3, is as follows: EPEVTQTPSHQVTQMGQEVILRCVPISNHLYFYWYRQILGQKVEFLVSFYNNEISEKSEIFDDQFSVERPDGSNFTLKIRSTKLEDSAMYFCASLWGSGTDTQYFGPGTRLTVL.